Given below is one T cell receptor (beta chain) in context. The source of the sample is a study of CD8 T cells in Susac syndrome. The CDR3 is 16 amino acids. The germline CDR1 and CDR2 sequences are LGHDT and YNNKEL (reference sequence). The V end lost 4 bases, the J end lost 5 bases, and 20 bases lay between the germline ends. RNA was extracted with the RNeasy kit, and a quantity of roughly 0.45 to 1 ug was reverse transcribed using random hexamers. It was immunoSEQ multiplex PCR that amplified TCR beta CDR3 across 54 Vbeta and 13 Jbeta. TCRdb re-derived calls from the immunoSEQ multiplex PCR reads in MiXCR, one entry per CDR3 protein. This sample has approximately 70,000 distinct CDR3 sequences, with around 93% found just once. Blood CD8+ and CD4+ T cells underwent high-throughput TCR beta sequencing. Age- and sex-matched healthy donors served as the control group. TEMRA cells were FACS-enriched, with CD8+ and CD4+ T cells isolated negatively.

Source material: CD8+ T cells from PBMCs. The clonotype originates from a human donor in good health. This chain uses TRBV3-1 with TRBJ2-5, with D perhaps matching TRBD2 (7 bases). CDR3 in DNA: TGTGCCAGCAGCCCTCAGGAGGGGGGGATTTGGGAGACCCAGTACTTC. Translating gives CASSPQEGGIWETQYF.